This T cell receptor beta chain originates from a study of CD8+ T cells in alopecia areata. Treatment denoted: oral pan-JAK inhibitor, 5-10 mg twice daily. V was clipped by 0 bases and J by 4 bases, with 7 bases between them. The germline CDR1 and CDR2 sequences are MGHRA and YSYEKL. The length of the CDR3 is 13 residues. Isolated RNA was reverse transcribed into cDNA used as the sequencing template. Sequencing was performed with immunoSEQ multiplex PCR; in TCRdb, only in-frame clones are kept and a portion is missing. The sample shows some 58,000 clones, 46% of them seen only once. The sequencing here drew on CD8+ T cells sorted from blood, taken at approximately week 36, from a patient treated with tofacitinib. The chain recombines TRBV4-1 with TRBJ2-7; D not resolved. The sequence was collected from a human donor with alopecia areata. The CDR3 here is CASSQEDEYEQYF. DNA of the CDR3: TGCGCCAGCAGCCAAGAGGACGAGTACGAGCAGTACTTC.